This T cell receptor beta chain was found in a study of cytomegalovirus exposure and HLA in healthy donors. Study-level results: Specificity for CMV antigens was confirmed in vitro for three of the CMV-associated chains.

A note on this clone: The antigen is not known.

Trimming left V 1 base short and J 1 base short, with 10 bases between. This CDR3 has 15 residues. Germline loops: CDR1 SEHNR, CDR2 FQNEAQ (reference sequence). PCR involved 60 Vbeta and 13 Jbeta primers. Using immunoSEQ multiplex PCR, the repertoire was profiled, and TCRdb retains in-frame clones only, with some absent. The sample lists about 50,000 clones; around 73% were seen once. Source material: PBMCs. This TCR was recovered from a woman in her thirties or forties in good health and CMV-seropositive. The V gene is TRBV7-9, the J gene TRBJ1-1; no reliable D call. The CDR3 is CASSLGLASNTEAFF. In DNA form, the CDR3 reads TGTGCCAGCAGCTTAGGTCTGGCTTCGAACACTGAAGCTTTCTTT.